The T cell receptor (beta chain) under discussion was sequenced for a study of cytomegalovirus exposure and HLA in healthy donors. PCR primers comprised 60 Vbeta and 13 Jbeta primers. TCRdb's table, derived via immunoSEQ multiplex PCR, lists solely in-frame clones and lacks some. The table records 130,000 or so clones, about 86% of them present only once. This clonotype was sampled from a middle-aged woman in good health and CMV-seronegative. Sequenced input: PBMCs.

The CDR3 bases are TGTGCCAGCAGTGAGGCACCCGAAAACACTGAAGCTTTCTTT. As protein: CASSEAPENTEAFF. This sequence joins TRBV2 and TRBJ1-1; unclear D gene. The CDR3 runs 14 residues. Deletions cut 3 bases from V and 2 bases from J, with 10 bases between. Germline CDR1 SNHLY, CDR2 FYNNEI. Supplemented by reference TRBV2 and TRBJ1-1, the full variable domain reads EPEVTQTPSHQVTQMGQEVILRCVPISNHLYFYWYRQILGQKVEFLVSFYNNEISEKSEIFDDQFSVERPDGSNFTLKIRSTKLEDSAMYFCASSEAPENTEAFFGQGTRLTVV.